The clone carrying this TCR beta chain appeared a few times. The antigen is unknown. These data originate in a study of CD8 T cells in ankylosing spondylitis. Study results and limitations: Reactive arthritis synovial fluid and blood previously showed some of these motif variants. Researchers reportedly found disease-linked clones significantly enriched in matched ankylosing spondylitis synovial fluid. A TCR beta motif made of about 8 highly homologous variants seemed typical of ankylosing spondylitis blood.

The V end lost 2 bases, the J end lost 8 bases, and 13 bases lay between the germline ends. Germline V lookup: CDR1 LGHDT, CDR2 YNNKEL (reference sequence). The CDR3 contains 14 residues. By quantitative 5'-RACE with molecular barcodes, the TCR beta libraries were made. TCRdb reanalysed the 5' RACE reads using MiXCR and keeps one entry per CDR3 protein. The sample yields fewer than 130,000 distinct CDR3 sequences, nearly 25% seen once. Sequences were obtained from synovial fluid, either unsorted or a sorted T cell fraction (not recorded which). J is TRBJ2-1 and V is TRBV3-1; D is unresolved. This clonotype originated in a male donor with ankylosing spondylitis. The CDR3 DNA reads as TGTGCCAGCAGCCAACACGCCCCCTCGGATGAGCAGTTCTTC. Translated, it gives CASSQHAPSDEQFF.